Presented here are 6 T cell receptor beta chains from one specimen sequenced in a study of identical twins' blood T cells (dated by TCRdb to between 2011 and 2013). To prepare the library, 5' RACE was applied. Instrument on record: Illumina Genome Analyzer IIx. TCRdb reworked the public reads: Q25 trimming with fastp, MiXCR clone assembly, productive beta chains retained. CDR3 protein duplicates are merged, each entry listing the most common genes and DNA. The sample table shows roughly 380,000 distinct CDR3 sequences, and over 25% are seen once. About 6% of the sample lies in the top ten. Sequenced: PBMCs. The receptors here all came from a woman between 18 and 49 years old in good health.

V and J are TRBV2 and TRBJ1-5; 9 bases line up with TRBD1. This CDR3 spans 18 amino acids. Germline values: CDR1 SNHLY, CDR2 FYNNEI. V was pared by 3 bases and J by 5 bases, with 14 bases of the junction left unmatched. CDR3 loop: CASSDPVSRDRVDQPQHF. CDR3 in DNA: TGTGCCAGCAGTGACCCCGTTTCCCGGGACAGGGTTGATCAGCCCCAGCATTTT.

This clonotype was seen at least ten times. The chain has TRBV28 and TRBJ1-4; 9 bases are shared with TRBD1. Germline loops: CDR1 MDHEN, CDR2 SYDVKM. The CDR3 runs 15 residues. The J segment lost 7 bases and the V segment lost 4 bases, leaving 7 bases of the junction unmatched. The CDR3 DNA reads TGTGCCAGCAGTTACAGGGGGCAATATGGTGAAAAACTGTTTTTT. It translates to CASSYRGQYGEKLFF.

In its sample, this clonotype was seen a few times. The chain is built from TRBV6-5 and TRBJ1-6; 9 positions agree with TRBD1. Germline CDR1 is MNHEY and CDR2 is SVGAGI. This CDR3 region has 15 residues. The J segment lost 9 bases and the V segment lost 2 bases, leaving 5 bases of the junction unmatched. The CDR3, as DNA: TGTGCCAGCAGTTACCGCGGGACAGGGAGTTCACCCCTCCACTTT. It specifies CASSYRGTGSSPLHF.

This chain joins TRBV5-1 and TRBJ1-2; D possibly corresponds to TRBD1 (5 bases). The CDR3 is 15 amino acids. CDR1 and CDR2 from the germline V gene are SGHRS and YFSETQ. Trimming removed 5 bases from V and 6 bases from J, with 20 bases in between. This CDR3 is CASRMTGTFSHGYTF. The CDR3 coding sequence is TGCGCCAGCAGGATGACTGGGACCTTTTCGCATGGCTACACCTTC.

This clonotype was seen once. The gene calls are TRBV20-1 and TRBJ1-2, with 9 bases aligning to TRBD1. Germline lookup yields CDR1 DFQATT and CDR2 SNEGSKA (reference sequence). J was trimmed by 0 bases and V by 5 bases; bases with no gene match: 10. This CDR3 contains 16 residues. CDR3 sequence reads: CSAGGGTGPANYGYTF. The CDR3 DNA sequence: TGCAGTGCTGGAGGGGGGACAGGGCCAGCTAACTATGGCTACACCTTC.

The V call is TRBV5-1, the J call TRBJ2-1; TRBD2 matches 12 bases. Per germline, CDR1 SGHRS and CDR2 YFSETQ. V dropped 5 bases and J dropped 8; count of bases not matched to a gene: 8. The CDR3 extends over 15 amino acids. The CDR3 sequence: CASRSRTSGIHEQFF. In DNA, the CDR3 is TGCGCCAGCAGATCTCGGACTAGCGGGATCCATGAGCAGTTCTTC.